The 3 T cell receptor beta chains reported below all come from one sample, sequenced in a study of blood T cell repertoires in COVID-19. The repertoire was sequenced with immunoSEQ multiplex PCR; TCRdb's copy has only in-frame clones and lacks some. The sample yields roughly 99,000 clones, more than 80% seen once. Input material: peripheral blood. The receptors were gathered from a man aged 35-49 years with active or convalescent COVID-19.

The chain uses TRBV5-8 and TRBJ2-3; D gene unclear. The germline V and J ends were trimmed by 0 bases and 6 bases, with 5 bases remaining between them. The CDR3 extends over 12 amino acids. From germline, CDR1 is SGHTS and CDR2 YDEGEE. Here the CDR3 DNA reads TGTGCCAGCAGCTTGGACATCGATACGCAGTATTTT. Protein sequence: CASSLDIDTQYF.

V gene TRBV30 combines with J gene TRBJ2-3; TRBD2 matches at 9 bases. Per germline, CDR1 GTSNPN and CDR2 SVGIG (reference sequence). J lost 5 bases, V lost 0 bases, and 6 bases had no gene match. This CDR3 has 15 residues. This CDR3 reads CAWSVGALAGDTQYF. CDR3 sequence (DNA): TGTGCCTGGAGTGTAGGCGCACTAGCGGGAGATACGCAGTATTTT.

V is TRBV27 and J is TRBJ1-2; the match to TRBD1 covers 7 bases. J lost 6 bases, V lost 0 bases, and 7 bases had no gene match. Germline-derived CDR1 and CDR2 are MNHEY and SMNVEV (reference sequence). CDR3 length equals 15 residues. In DNA form, the CDR3 reads TGTGCCAGCAGTTTATCTCACGGGACAGCCAATGGCTACACCTTC. Residues: CASSLSHGTANGYTF.